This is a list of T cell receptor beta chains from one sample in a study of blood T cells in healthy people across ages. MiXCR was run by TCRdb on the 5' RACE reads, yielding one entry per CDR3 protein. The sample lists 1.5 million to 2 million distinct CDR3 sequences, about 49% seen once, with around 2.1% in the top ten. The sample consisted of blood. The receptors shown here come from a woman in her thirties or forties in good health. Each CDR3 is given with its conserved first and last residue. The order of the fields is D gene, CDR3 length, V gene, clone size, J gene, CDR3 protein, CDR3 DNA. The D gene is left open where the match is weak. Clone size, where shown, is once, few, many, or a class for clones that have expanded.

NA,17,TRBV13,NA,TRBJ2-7,CASSLKIGGGSYNEQYF,TGTGCCAGCAGCCTCAAAATAGGGGGGGGCTCCTACAATGAGCAGTACTTC
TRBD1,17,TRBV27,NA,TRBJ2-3,CASSSHTGTGGRDTQYF,TGTGCCAGCAGTTCCCACACCGGGACAGGGGGCCGAGATACGCAGTATTTT
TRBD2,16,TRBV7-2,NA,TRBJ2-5,CASSPAAGVLKETQYF,TGTGCCAGCAGCCCGGCGGCGGGGGTCCTTAAAGAGACCCAGTACTTC
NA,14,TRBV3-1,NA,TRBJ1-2,CASSPVRDNYGYTF,TGTGCCAGCAGCCCCGTCAGGGATAACTATGGCTACACCTTC
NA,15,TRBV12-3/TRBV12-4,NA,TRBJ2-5,CASRPGHETGNEQYF,TGTGCCAGCAGACCCGGTCACGAAACTGGCAATGAGCAGTACTTC
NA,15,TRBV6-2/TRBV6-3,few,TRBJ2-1,CASSRTAEKVSEQFF,TGTGCCAGCAGCCGGACGGCCGAAAAAGTCAGCGAGCAGTTCTTC
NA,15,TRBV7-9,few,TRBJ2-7,CASSLGEAFSYEQYF,TGTGCCAGCAGCTTAGGGGAGGCATTTTCCTACGAGCAGTACTTC
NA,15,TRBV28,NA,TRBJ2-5,CASSRRTGIVETQYF,TGTGCCAGCAGTCGCCGAACAGGGATAGTGGAGACCCAGTACTTC
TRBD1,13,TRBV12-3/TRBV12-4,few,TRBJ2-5,CASSSPDREPQYF,TGTGCCAGCAGTTCACCTGACAGGGAACCCCAGTACTTC
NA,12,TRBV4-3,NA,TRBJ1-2,CASSQGGNGYTF,TGCGCCAGCAGCCAAGGAGGCAATGGCTACACCTTC
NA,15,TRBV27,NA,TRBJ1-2,CASSLSGGEGNGYTF,TGTGCCAGCAGTTTATCGGGGGGTGAGGGTAATGGCTACACCTTC
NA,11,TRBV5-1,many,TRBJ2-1,CASSSSYEQFF,TGTGCCAGCAGTTCATCATATGAGCAGTTCTTC
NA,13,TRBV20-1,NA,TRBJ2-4,CSAKGVAKNIQYF,TGCAGTGCCAAAGGGGTGGCCAAAAACATTCAGTACTTC
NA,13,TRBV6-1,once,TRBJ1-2,CASSEVQRYGYTF,TGTGCCAGCAGTGAAGTTCAACGCTATGGCTACACCTTC
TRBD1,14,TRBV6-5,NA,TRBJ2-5,CASRTGAYQETQYF,TGTGCCAGCAGGACAGGGGCCTACCAAGAGACCCAGTACTTC
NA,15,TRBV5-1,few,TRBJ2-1,CASSLRVGGDNEQFF,TGCGCCAGCAGCCTCCGGGTAGGGGGAGACAATGAGCAGTTCTTC
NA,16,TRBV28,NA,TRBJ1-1,CASSLAETVMNTEAFF,TGTGCCAGCAGTTTGGCAGAAACGGTCATGAACACTGAAGCTTTCTTT
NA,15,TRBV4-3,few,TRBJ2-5,CASSLGPYSQETQYF,TGCGCCAGCAGCCTCGGACCCTATTCGCAAGAGACCCAGTACTTC
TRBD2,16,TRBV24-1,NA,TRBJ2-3,CATSDSSGGHTDTQYF,TGTGCCACCAGTGATTCTAGCGGGGGCCACACAGATACGCAGTATTTT
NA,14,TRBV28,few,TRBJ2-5,CASKDGRIQETQYF,TGTGCCAGCAAGGATGGACGGATCCAAGAGACCCAGTACTTC
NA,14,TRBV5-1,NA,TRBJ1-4,CASSLTVGGEKLFF,TGCGCCAGCAGCTTGACAGTGGGGGGTGAAAAACTGTTTTTT
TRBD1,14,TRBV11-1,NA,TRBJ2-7,CASRHGQGDYEQYF,TGTGCCAGCAGACATGGACAGGGGGACTACGAGCAGTACTTC
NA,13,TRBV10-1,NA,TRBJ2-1,CASRSSRGNEQFF,TGCGCCAGCAGGTCTAGCAGGGGAAATGAGCAGTTCTTC
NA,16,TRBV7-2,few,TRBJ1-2,CASSFSRNAGSGGYTF,TGTGCCAGCAGCTTTTCCCGAAATGCGGGGTCGGGAGGCTACACCTTC
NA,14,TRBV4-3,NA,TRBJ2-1,CASSQGPGVNEQFF,TGCGCCAGCAGCCAAGGACCAGGGGTCAATGAGCAGTTCTTC
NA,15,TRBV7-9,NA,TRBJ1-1,CASSLSQGSSTEAFF,TGTGCCAGCAGCTTATCTCAGGGTTCTTCCACTGAAGCTTTCTTT
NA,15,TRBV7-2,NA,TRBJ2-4,CASSLGQRTKNIQYF,TGTGCCAGCAGCTTAGGTCAGCGGACCAAAAACATTCAGTACTTC
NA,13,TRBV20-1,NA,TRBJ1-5,CSARPTTYQPQHF,TGCAGTGCTAGACCAACGACTTATCAGCCCCAGCATTTT
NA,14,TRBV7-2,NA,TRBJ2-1,CASSLEARTNEQFF,TGTGCCAGCAGCTTAGAAGCCAGAACTAATGAGCAGTTCTTC
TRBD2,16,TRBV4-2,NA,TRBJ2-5,CASSQEGGNYQETQYF,TGTGCCAGCAGCCAAGAGGGAGGGAACTACCAAGAGACCCAGTACTTC
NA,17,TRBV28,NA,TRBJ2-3,CASSLQRGGPGADTQYF,TGTGCCAGCAGTTTACAAAGGGGCGGCCCGGGAGCAGATACGCAGTATTTT
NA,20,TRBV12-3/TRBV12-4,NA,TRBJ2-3,CASSRPGRGVLRYGTDTQYF,TGTGCCAGCAGCCGCCCGGGCAGGGGCGTCCTTCGGTATGGCACAGATACGCAGTATTTT
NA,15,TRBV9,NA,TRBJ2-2,CASSVARAETGELFF,TGTGCCAGCAGCGTGGCCAGGGCCGAAACCGGGGAGCTGTTTTTT
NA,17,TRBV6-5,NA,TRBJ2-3,CASSYRQSRASTDTQYF,TGTGCCAGCAGTTACCGCCAATCCAGGGCTAGCACAGATACGCAGTATTTT
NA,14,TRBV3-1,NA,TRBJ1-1,CASSQDWAGGEAFF,TGTGCCAGCAGCCAAGATTGGGCAGGCGGTGAAGCTTTCTTT
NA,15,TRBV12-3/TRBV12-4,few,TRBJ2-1,CASSLSLPRGNEQFF,TGTGCCAGCAGTTTATCTCTTCCTCGAGGGAATGAGCAGTTCTTC
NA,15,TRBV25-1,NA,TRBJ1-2,CASSEFSAGYYGYTF,TGTGCCAGCAGTGAATTCTCTGCGGGGTACTATGGCTACACCTTC
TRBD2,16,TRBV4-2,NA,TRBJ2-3,CASSQSSGGAQNTQYF,TGTGCCAGCAGCCAATCGAGCGGGGGGGCACAGAATACGCAGTATTTT